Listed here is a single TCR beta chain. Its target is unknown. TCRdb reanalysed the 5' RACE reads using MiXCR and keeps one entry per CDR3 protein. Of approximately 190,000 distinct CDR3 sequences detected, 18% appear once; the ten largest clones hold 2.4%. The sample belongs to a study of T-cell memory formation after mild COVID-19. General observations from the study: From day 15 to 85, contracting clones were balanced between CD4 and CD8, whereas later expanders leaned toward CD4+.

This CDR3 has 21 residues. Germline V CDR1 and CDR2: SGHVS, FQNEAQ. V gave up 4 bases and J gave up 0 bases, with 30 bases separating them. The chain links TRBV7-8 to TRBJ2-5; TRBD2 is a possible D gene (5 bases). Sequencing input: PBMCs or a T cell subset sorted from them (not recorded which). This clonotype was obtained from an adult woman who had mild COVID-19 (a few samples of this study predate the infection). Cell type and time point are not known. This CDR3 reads CASSSKSTKAESMMYQETQYF. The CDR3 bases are TGTGCCAGCAGCTCCAAATCGACCAAAGCGGAGTCTATGATGTACCAAGAGACCCAGTACTTC.